This T cell receptor (beta chain) was recovered during a study of blood T cell repertoires in COVID-19. Study details: Material from acute and convalescent COVID-19 was sourced from the United States, Italy and Spain. In each case, the material was cDNA or gDNA derived from T cells, B-cell-depleted T cells, or PBMCs.

The count of this clone is one. CDR3 length: 15 amino acids. V lost 0 bases and J lost 2, with 12 bases in between. As processed by the authors: Counts of nucleated cells, estimated from reference gene primer amplification, were obtained. The protocol was immunoSEQ multiplex PCR, while the TCRdb copy is restricted to in-frame clones and leaves out a portion. The D gene and trimming were derived from the DNA, and the V and J assignments and clone size from that table. The sample includes tens of thousands of clones, approximately 80% of them seen just once. This clonotype was sampled from a human donor with active or convalescent COVID-19. The donor label of this sample is uncertain. This chain connects TRBV5-3 to TRBJ2-7, with a weak D call TRBD2 (5 bases). TRBV5-3 is sorted into the ORF group, with uncertain function. Sequences were obtained from peripheral blood. This CDR3 reads CARSLAQRTTYEQYF. CDR3 sequence (DNA): TGTGCCAGAAGCTTGGCACAGCGGACGACCTACGAGCAGTACTTC.